This TCR beta chain was observed in a study of regulatory T cells in long-lasting Graves disease. The time point is: persistent/refractory GD, antithyroid drugs over 5 years with positive TRAb. With RNA extracted from PBMCs as input, the TCR library was made. Germline V gives CDR1 MDHEN, CDR2 SYDVKM. CDR3 length equals 15 residues. Trimming left V 9 bases short and J 4 bases short, with 21 bases between. This clonotype was seen ten or more times. Its antigen is not identified. General study findings and limits: TRBV28, TRBJ1-2 and TRBJ2-5 emerged as the favored segments in persistent disease. The study found persistent patients shared more public clonotypes (2,741) than new patients (about 880).

Building the TCR beta libraries relied on iRepertoire HTBI primers, and CDR3 regions underwent Arm-PCR. TCRdb re-called the multiplex PCR reads with MiXCR, one entry per CDR3 protein. Of approximately 360,000 distinct CDR3 sequences listed, approximately 25% were seen once; the top ten hold 25% to 30%. V usage is TRBV28 and J usage is TRBJ1-1; TRBD1 might be the D (5 bases). The input for sequencing was peripheral blood mononuclear cells (PBMCs), taken when the disease was refractory, from a patient treated with antithyroid drugs. The receptor was isolated from a woman between 40 and 55 years old with Graves disease. CDR3 in DNA: TGTGCCAGTCACGGACCGGGACCTTTATTCACTGAAGCTTTCTTT. This translates into CASHGPGPLFTEAFF.